This T cell receptor beta chain is from a study of shared clonotypes between healthy human individuals (dated by TCRdb to 2018 to 2021). Concerning the study at large: Three men and two women, aged 18 to 49 years, made up the cohort. Leukapheresis yielded between about 0.94 and 9.5 billion PBMCs per donor. Blood TCR repertoires of five healthy adults were deeply sequenced to estimate repertoire size and the extent of clonotype sharing between individuals. For each donor, three plates each were used for CD4 naive and CD4 memory, two plates were used for CD8 naive, and one plate was used for CD8 memory. Different laboratories and diverse techniques were used to prepare libraries and sequence TCR repertoires, to increase sequencing depth and limit assay-specific biases. Paper-wide results and their limitations: Based on pairwise subsampling, the degree of clonotype sharing among donors was expected to be affected by sequencing depth. Because the study included a small number of donors, the genetic and exposure-history diversity represented was limited. Across a few donors, about 4.5% of naive CD4, more than 3% of naive CD8, about 2.3% of memory CD4, and 0.4% of memory CD8 clonotypes were shared. Compared with non-shared clonotypes, clonotypes shared by all four sorted-subset donors had higher generation probabilities. Even with the large sequencing depth, rarefaction of the sorted-subset datasets indicated that sequencing was incomplete. Naive subsets generally had larger estimated clonotype richness than memory subsets did. Sampling was limited to blood, and TCR repertoires in tissue likely differ from TCR repertoires in blood.

TCR CDR3 regions were amplified from genomic DNA by multiplex PCR using the deep immunoSEQ assay. Extracted genomic DNA from each cell subset was spread evenly across all wells of several immunoSEQ 96-well plates, with each plate serving as a replicate. For sorted subsets, each replicate PCR was loaded with approximately 0.2 ug genomic DNA, equivalent to some 27,000 T cell genomes. The purified libraries were quantified using a Qubit 3.0 fluorometer, sized with a Bioanalyzer 2100, and then quantified again using the KAPA Library Quantification kit. Every immunoSEQ 96-well plate was sequenced on a dedicated single-read 150-cycle Illumina NextSeq 550 flow cell. The study's processing was this. Because only junctional sequences without quality scores were contained in the immunoSEQ output, filtering matching that applied to full-length reads could not be performed. To assign V/J genes and CDR3, sequences were annotated using PyIR, a Python wrapper for IgBLAST v1.9, with IMGT germline references. Reads were removed for weak V/J assignments (E-value above 1e-6), missing CDR3, stop codons, out-of-frame junctions, or ambiguous translated residues. V3J clonotypes were defined by identical inferred V gene, J gene, and CDR3 amino acid sequence. The percentage overlap between two repertoires was calculated by dividing the number of shared unique clonotypes by the size of the smaller repertoire. Repertoire richness was assessed with RTK rarefaction, the Chao1 estimator, and Recon v2.1 estimates of unobserved clonotypes. OLGA was used to compute generation probabilities for all TCRbeta clonotypes that the gDNA method yielded from four donors. TCRdb took this table from immuneACCESS and kept in-frame rearrangements with V and J called. Such tables lack part of the clones; where checked against another copy, unresolved V genes explain under half of the gap, and the rest is unexplained. The V and J calls and clone size were taken over from that table, and D and trimming were inferred from the DNA. The sample yields roughly 2,000,000 clones; 85% to 95% were counted once. The top ten hold 0.9% to 1.5% of the sample.

Cut back by 8 bases and 1 base, the V and J ends lie 18 bases apart. The CDR3, cysteine through phenylalanine, is 16 amino acids long. Only the CDR3 portion is preserved as DNA: 48 bases, with reading frame beginning at the first base. Reading the germline V gene gives CDR1 MGHDK and CDR2 SYGVNS. For the CD8 naive samples, CD45RO-negative cells were positively selected for CCR7, yielding a CD45RA+CCR7+ population from which TemRA cells were excluded. The donors were healthy, HIV-negative adults with no recently reported acute infections or vaccinations. Only Caucasian adults living in Nashville, Tennessee, USA were represented among the donors. After blood collection by leukapheresis, PBMCs were isolated using Ficoll-Histopaque density gradient centrifugation and then cryopreserved in the vapor phase of liquid nitrogen. Analytical flow cytometry was used to check the purity and quantity of every magnetically sorted T cell population. From each sorted fraction, genomic DNA was isolated and quantified by UV absorbance on a Nanodrop 2000c.

Of note for this clone: The antigen it recognizes is unknown. One base away there is no much larger clone; base qualities are not given.

The sample was naive CD8+ T cells sorted from blood. The meaning of the sample's cell subset or site label: CD45RA+CCR7+. The chain couples TRBV25-1 to TRBJ2-4, with a tentative D call of TRBD1 or TRBD2, each matching 5 bases. The sequence was obtained from a man between 18 and 35 years old in good health. The DNA is TGTGCCAGCTGGGGCTCCTGGAGAGGGGCCAAAAACATTCAGTACTTC. The resulting protein is CASWGSWRGAKNIQYF.